This record looks at one TCR beta chain sequence and its context. Its antigen is as yet unknown. The study ran its PCR with 60 Vbeta and 13 Jbeta primers. Method: immunoSEQ multiplex PCR; TCRdb's copy keeps in-frame clones and lacks some. This sample's clone table lists 150,000 to 200,000 clones. This sample stems from a study of cytomegalovirus exposure and HLA in healthy donors. Study background: Clustering assigned approximately 79% of the approximately 400 genotyped donors to the Caucasian-associated ancestry cluster.

V lost 7 bases and J lost 3, with 9 bases in between. CDR1 SGHRS and CDR2 YFSETQ come from the germline V gene. The CDR3 is made up of 12 amino acids. General study results and limits: According to the study, 150 to 200 TCR beta chains were cytomegalovirus-associated. In vitro data verified a few CMV-associated chains as specific for CMV antigens. An analysis done earlier found most TCR beta V segments productive about 87% or about 30% of the time.

Sequencing was carried out using PBMCs. The rearrangement joins TRBV5-1 to TRBJ2-3; D might be TRBD2 (7 bases). The clonotype originates from a man aged 25-40 years in good health and CMV-seronegative. This CDR3 is CASGRGTDTQYF. The DNA for the CDR3 is TGCGCCAGCGGGAGGGGGACAGATACGCAGTATTTT. Variable domain in full (rest from reference TRBV5-1 and TRBJ2-3): KAGVTQTPRYLIKTRGQQVTLSCSPISGHRSVSWYQQTPGQGLQFLFEYFSETQRNKGNFPGRFSGRQFSNSRSEMNVSTLELGDSALYLCASGRGTDTQYFGPGTRLTVL.